One sample yielded the 27 T cell receptor beta chains listed below, sequenced in a study of T-cell reconstitution after alpha-beta-depleted transplantation in children. Preparation of the TCRbeta library used unique molecular identifiers. TCRdb reprocessed the PCR reads with MiXCR, giving one entry per CDR3 protein. This sample yields roughly 200,000 distinct CDR3 sequences, of which around 9.6% are seen a single time; over 5.5% belongs to the top ten. The sample here was PBMCs from the stem cell graft donor, taken from the stem cell graft. Source of these receptors: a human donor who donated a stem cell graft to a child with acute lymphoblastic leukemia.

This clonotype occurred many times. The V and J genes are TRBV4-2 and TRBJ1-5; no definite D call. V lost 0 bases and J lost 0, with 9 bases in between. The length of the CDR3 is 16 residues. Looked up from germline, CDR1 is LGHNA and CDR2 is YNFKEQ. The CDR3 spells CASSQDPDFSNQPQHF. The CDR3 coding sequence is TGTGCCAGCAGCCAAGATCCTGACTTTAGCAATCAGCCCCAGCATTTT.

This clonotype has only a few counts. V and J are TRBV6-5 and TRBJ2-7, with 8 bases aligning to TRBD1. The CDR3 is made up of 12 amino acids. The germline CDR1 and CDR2 sequences are MNHEY and SVGAGI. V was pared by 5 bases and J by 7 bases, with 4 bases of the junction left unmatched. For the CDR3, the DNA is TGTGCCAGCAGTGGGACAGGAATGGAGCAGTACTTC. This encodes CASSGTGMEQYF.

The gene calls are TRBV3-1 and TRBJ1-2; 7 positions match TRBD1. The J segment lost 4 bases and the V segment lost 5 bases, leaving 7 bases of the junction unmatched. The CDR3 spans 14 residues. Germline V lookup: CDR1 LGHDT, CDR2 YNNKEL (reference sequence). CDR3 region: CASSSNRDSYGYTF. In DNA form, the CDR3 reads TGTGCCAGCAGCTCAAACCGGGACAGCTATGGCTACACCTTC.

This chain joins TRBV7-2 and TRBJ2-7; TRBD1 aligns across 9 bases. The CDR3 is made up of 13 amino acids. J lost 5 bases, V lost 3 bases, and 2 bases had no gene match. The V gene's germline CDR1 is SGHTA and CDR2 FQGNSA. The CDR3 DNA follows: TGTGCCAGCAGCTTCCGACAGGGGGACGAGCAGTACTTC. Protein: CASSFRQGDEQYF. The full variable domain, with the rest looked up from reference TRBV7-2 and TRBJ2-7, is GAGVSQSPSNKVTEKGKDVELRCDPISGHTALYWYRQSLGQGLEFLIYFQGNSAPDKSGLPSDRFSAERTGGSVSTLTIQRTQQEDSAVYLCASSFRQGDEQYFGPGTRLTVT.

This clonotype came up a few times. This rearrangement joins TRBV6-2 or TRBV6-3 to TRBJ1-6, with a weak D call TRBD1 (5 bases). V shed 0 bases and J shed 0 bases, with 9 bases lying between them. This CDR3 comprises 17 residues. Germline CDR1 is MNHEY and CDR2 is SVGEGT. The CDR3, as DNA: TGTGCCAGCAGTTACTCGCCGGGGCCCTCCTATAATTCACCCCTCCACTTT. This encodes CASSYSPGPSYNSPLHF.

This clonotype was seen more than once but under ten times. This chain uses TRBV3-1 with TRBJ1-1; D may be TRBD1 (6 bases). Germline V CDR1 and CDR2: LGHDT, YNNKEL (reference sequence). This CDR3 has 14 residues. V was cut by 6 bases and J by 4 bases, with 15 bases left in between. The CDR3 nucleotides read TGTGCCAGCAGTCAAATTACAGGGAGCACTGAAGCTTTCTTT. Protein sequence: CASSQITGSTEAFF.

This clonotype showed up just a few times. The gene calls are TRBV7-9 and TRBJ2-3, with no clear D. This CDR3 comprises 16 residues. The V gene's germline CDR1 is SEHNR and CDR2 FQNEAQ (reference sequence). V shed 3 bases and J shed 5 bases, with 18 bases lying between them. CDR3 nucleotide sequence: TGTGCCAGCAGCTTTTTCCAGGATGTTTTAGGAGATACGCAGTATTTT. Amino acid sequence: CASSFFQDVLGDTQYF.

The chain links TRBV2 to TRBJ2-3, with 9 positions matching TRBD2. Germline lookup yields CDR1 SNHLY and CDR2 FYNNEI. This CDR3 spans 17 amino acids. The ends lost 5 bases at V and 0 bases at J; junction bases unmatched: 9. Here the CDR3 DNA reads TGTGCCAGCAGTACCCCAGCGGGGGGCCCCAGCACAGATACGCAGTATTTT. Its translation is CASSTPAGGPSTDTQYF.

The table lists this clonotype with many counts. The chain uses TRBV9 and TRBJ1-2, with a possible D match to TRBD1 (6 bases). The V end was cut by 4 bases, the J end by 4 bases, with 14 bases between. The CDR3 runs to 14 residues. Germline CDR1 reads SGDLS; CDR2 reads YYNGEE. CDR3 nucleotide sequence: TGTGCCAGCAGCCCCCGGGGGGCCTCCTATGGCTACACCTTC. Its protein product is CASSPRGASYGYTF.

This clonotype has ten or more counts. The gene calls are TRBV7-2 and TRBJ2-1; D perhaps matches TRBD1 (6 bases). Per the germline V gene, CDR1 is SGHTA and CDR2 is FQGNSA. This CDR3 comprises 14 residues. The V end was cut by 1 base, the J end by 5 bases, with 9 bases between. The CDR3 region is CASSLVTGNNEQFF. CDR3 sequence (DNA): TGTGCCAGCAGCTTAGTGACAGGTAACAATGAGCAGTTCTTC.

This clonotype came up a few times. The chain carries TRBV12-3 or TRBV12-4 and TRBJ2-1; 8 bases are shared with TRBD1. This CDR3 region has 12 residues. The V segment lost 5 bases and the J segment 9 bases; nucleotides outside the gene matches: 3. CDR3 DNA sequence: TGTGCCAGCAGTCCTACAGGGGGTGAGCAGTTCTTC. Protein sequence: CASSPTGGEQFF.

About this clonotype: Since a much larger clone is just one base distant, this may be a read error. The conserved closing phenylalanine or tryptophan is absent in this CDR3, likely reflecting a read error. This chain joins TRBV24-1 and TRBJ2-5; 8 nucleotides agree with TRBD2. CDR3 length: 14 amino acids. With 1 base clipped from V and 4 bases from J, the junction kept 1 base outside the gene matches. Germline CDR1 KGHDR, CDR2 SFDVKD. In DNA form, the CDR3 reads TGTGCCACCAGTGATTTCGGGGGGGCAGAGACCCAGTACTCC. It codes for CATSDFGGAETQYS.

This clonotype was detected ten times or more. This chain joins TRBV30 and TRBJ2-2; TRBD1 agrees at 7 bases. V was pared by 4 bases and J by 6 bases, with 5 bases of the junction left unmatched. The CDR3 runs 13 residues. Germline V gene data show CDR1 as GTSNPN and CDR2 as SVGIG (reference sequence). The CDR3 nucleotides are TGTGCCTGGAACGACAGGGTCTCCGGGGAGCTGTTTTTT. Its protein product is CAWNDRVSGELFF.

This clonotype was counted ten times or more. This chain links TRBV5-1 with TRBJ1-1; TRBD1 might be the D (5 bases). CDR3 size: 16 residues. Per germline, CDR1 SGHRS and CDR2 YFSETQ. The germline V and J ends were trimmed by 4 bases and 9 bases, with 25 bases remaining between them. CDR3 amino acids: CASSRLSIATEGKAFF. CDR3 in DNA: TGCGCCAGCAGCCGCTTAAGTATAGCGACAGAGGGAAAAGCTTTCTTT.

This clonotype was found a few times. J is TRBJ2-7 and V is TRBV10-3, with D unclear. Germline lookup yields CDR1 ENHRY and CDR2 SYGVKD. The CDR3 contains 11 residues. V was cut by 9 bases and J by 6 bases, with 12 bases left in between. Written as DNA, the CDR3 is TGTGCCATTGGGGTAGCCGGCGAGCAGTACTTC. Translation: CAIGVAGEQYF.

This clonotype came up a few times. The genes are TRBV18 and TRBJ1-5; TRBD1 is a possible D gene (6 bases). The CDR3 sequence is 16 residues long. CDR1 is KGHSH and CDR2 is LQKENI in the germline V gene. V was trimmed by 3 bases and J by 3 bases, leaving 15 bases between them. The CDR3 DNA follows: TGTGCCAGCTCACCCAACCGGACAGCAATCAATCAGCCCCAGCATTTT. The encoded protein is CASSPNRTAINQPQHF.

This clonotype was seen more than once but under ten times. The CDR3 coding sequence is TGTGCCATCAGTGGAGGAGGGGATAATTCACCCCTCCACTTT. It encodes CAISGGGDNSPLHF. The chain is built from TRBV10-3 and TRBJ1-6, with D possibly matching TRBD1 (5 bases). CDR3 length equals 14 residues. The germline CDR1 and CDR2 sequences are ENHRY and SYGVKD. V lost 4 bases and J 5 bases, leaving 9 bases between the germline ends.

CDR3 in DNA: TGTGCCAGCAGCTTTATGGTAGGGAACTGGGAGCAGTACTTC. Encoded protein: CASSFMVGNWEQYF. The V call is TRBV7-8, the J call TRBJ2-7; no firm D call. Per the germline V gene, CDR1 is SGHVS and CDR2 is FQNEAQ. The CDR3 has 14 residues. V shed 3 bases and J shed 7 bases, with 16 bases lying between them.

This clonotype was seen a handful of times. V is TRBV30 and J is TRBJ2-7; no clear D gene. The germline V and J ends were trimmed by 4 bases and 1 base, with 5 bases remaining between them. This CDR3 has 11 residues. Germline V gives CDR1 GTSNPN, CDR2 SVGIG (reference sequence). CDR3 in amino acids: CAWTKSYEQYF. The CDR3 bases are TGTGCCTGGACCAAGTCCTACGAGCAGTACTTC.

The chain has TRBV6-2 or TRBV6-3 and TRBJ1-5; D possibly corresponds to TRBD1 (5 bases). CDR3 length: 15 amino acids. The germline V gene has CDR1 MNHEY and CDR2 SVGEGT. Trimming removed 1 base from V and 5 bases from J, with 12 bases in between. CDR3 protein: CASSYFPGEDQPQHF. CDR3 nucleotides: TGTGCCAGCAGTTACTTTCCGGGGGAGGATCAGCCCCAGCATTTT.

This clonotype was counted many times. The chain joins TRBV28 to TRBJ2-3; D is perhaps TRBD2 (6 bases). V dropped 5 bases and J dropped 3 bases, with 12 bases sitting between them. The CDR3 has 14 amino acids. Germline V gives CDR1 MDHEN, CDR2 SYDVKM. CDR3 bases: TGTGCCAGCAGTCATCGGGGGTTGACAGATACGCAGTATTTT. It codes for CASSHRGLTDTQYF. The complete variable domain, with remaining parts taken from reference TRBV28 and TRBJ2-3, reads DVKVTQSSRYLVKRTGEKVFLECVQDMDHENMFWYRQDPGLGLRLIYFSYDVKMKEKGDIPEGYSVSREKKERFSLILESASTNQTSMYLCASSHRGLTDTQYFGPGTRLTVL.

The chain couples TRBV29-1 to TRBJ2-7; possibly TRBD1 for D (6 bases). The CDR3 consists of 13 residues. Germline V gene sequence: CDR1 SQVTM, CDR2 ANQGSEA. V lost 4 bases to trimming and J lost 3 bases, with 13 bases between them. CDR3 sequence reads: CSVGGPGDYEQYF. The CDR3, as DNA: TGCAGCGTTGGGGGGCCAGGGGACTACGAGCAGTACTTC.

This clonotype was picked up a small number of times. The J gene is TRBJ1-2, the V gene TRBV28, with D hard to call. CDR3 length: 14 amino acids. The V end lost 4 bases, the J end lost 4 bases, and 13 bases lay between the germline ends. CDR1 and CDR2 from the germline V gene are MDHEN and SYDVKM. CDR3 amino acids: CASSSAGSAYGYTF. In nucleotides, the CDR3 is TGTGCCAGCAGTTCTGCGGGGAGCGCCTATGGCTACACCTTC.

CDR3 DNA: TGTGCCAGCAGCTCGACAAACCGGGACAGGGGGAAAAGGGCCTACAATGAGCAGTTCTTC. Protein product: CASSSTNRDRGKRAYNEQFF. The V and J genes are TRBV11-2 and TRBJ2-1; 11 nucleotides match TRBD1. CDR1 and CDR2 from the germline V gene are SGHAT and FQNNGV. V was pared by 4 bases and J by 2 bases, with 16 bases of the junction left unmatched. The CDR3 is 20 amino acids.

This clonotype was picked up a small number of times. CDR3 protein: CASNGMTGTWTEAFF. CDR3 DNA sequence: TGTGCCAGCAATGGAATGACAGGGACTTGGACTGAAGCTTTCTTT. V gene TRBV6-1 combines with J gene TRBJ1-1; 7 positions agree with TRBD1. Losses at the gene ends were 7 bases for V and 5 bases for J; bases not matched to a gene: 13. The CDR3 runs to 15 residues. Germline CDR1 MNHNS, CDR2 SASEGT.

This clonotype was seen at least ten times. The chain uses TRBV5-1 and TRBJ1-4; no clear D gene. Deletions cut 4 bases from V and 0 bases from J, with 10 bases between. CDR1 is SGHRS, CDR2 YFSETQ, per germline. This CDR3 contains 15 residues. The CDR3: CASSPNIATNEKLFF. CDR3 nucleotides: TGCGCCAGCAGCCCTAACATTGCAACTAATGAAAAACTGTTTTTT.

This clonotype appeared many times. The gene calls are TRBV5-1 and TRBJ2-7; D may correspond to TRBD1 or TRBD2 (5 bases each). The ends were cut back, 1 base at V and 0 bases at J, with 20 bases in the middle. Germline CDR1 SGHRS, CDR2 YFSETQ. The CDR3 is 18 residues long. The CDR3 protein is CASSLWDLRARSSYEQYF. The CDR3 DNA reads TGCGCCAGCAGCTTGTGGGACCTTAGGGCCCGCAGCTCCTACGAGCAGTACTTC.